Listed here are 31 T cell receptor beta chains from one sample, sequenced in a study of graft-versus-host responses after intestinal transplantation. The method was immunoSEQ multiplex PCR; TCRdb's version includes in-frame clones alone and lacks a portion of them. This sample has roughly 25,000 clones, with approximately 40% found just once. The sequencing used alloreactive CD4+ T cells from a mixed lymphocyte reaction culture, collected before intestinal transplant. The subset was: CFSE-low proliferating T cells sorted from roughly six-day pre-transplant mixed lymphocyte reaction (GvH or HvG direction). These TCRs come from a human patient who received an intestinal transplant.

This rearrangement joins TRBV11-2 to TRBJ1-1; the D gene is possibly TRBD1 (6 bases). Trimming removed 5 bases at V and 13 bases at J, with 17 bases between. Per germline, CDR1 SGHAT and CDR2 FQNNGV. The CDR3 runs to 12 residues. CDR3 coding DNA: TGTGCCAGCAGCCCGATAGACAGGTTGGGTTTCTTT. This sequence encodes CASSPIDRLGFF.

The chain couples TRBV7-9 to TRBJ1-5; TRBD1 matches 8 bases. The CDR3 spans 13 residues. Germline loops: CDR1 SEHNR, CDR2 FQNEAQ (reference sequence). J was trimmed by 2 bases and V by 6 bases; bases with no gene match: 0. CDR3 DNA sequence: TGTGCCAGCAGGGGACAGGGCAATCAGCCCCAGCATTTT. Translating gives CASRGQGNQPQHF.

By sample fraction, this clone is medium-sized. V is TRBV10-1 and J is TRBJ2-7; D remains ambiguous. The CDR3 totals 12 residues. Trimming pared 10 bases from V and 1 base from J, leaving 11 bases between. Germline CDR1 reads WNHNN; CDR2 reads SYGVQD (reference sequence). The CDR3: CAIPTGSYEQYF. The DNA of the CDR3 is TGCGCCATACCGACGGGTTCCTACGAGCAGTACTTC.

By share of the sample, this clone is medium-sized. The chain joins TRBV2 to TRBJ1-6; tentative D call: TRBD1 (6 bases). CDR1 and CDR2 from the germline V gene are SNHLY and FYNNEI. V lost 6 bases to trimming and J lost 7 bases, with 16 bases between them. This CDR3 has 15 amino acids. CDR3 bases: TGTGCCAGCAGGTTCAGGACGGGGGGCAATTCACCCCTCCACTTT. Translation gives CASRFRTGGNSPLHF.

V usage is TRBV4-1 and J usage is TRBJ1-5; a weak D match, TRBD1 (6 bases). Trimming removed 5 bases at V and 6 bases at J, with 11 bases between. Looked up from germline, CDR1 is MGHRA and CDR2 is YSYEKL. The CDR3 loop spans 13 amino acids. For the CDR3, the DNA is TGCGCCAGCAGCGGGGGACACGGTCAGCCCCAGCATTTT. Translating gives CASSGGHGQPQHF.

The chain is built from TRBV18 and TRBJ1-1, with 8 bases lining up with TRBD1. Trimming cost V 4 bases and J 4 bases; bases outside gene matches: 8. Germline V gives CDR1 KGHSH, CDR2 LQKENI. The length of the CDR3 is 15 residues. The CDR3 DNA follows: TGTGCCAGCTCACGACAAGTAACAGGGGGCACTGAAGCTTTCTTT. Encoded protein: CASSRQVTGGTEAFF.

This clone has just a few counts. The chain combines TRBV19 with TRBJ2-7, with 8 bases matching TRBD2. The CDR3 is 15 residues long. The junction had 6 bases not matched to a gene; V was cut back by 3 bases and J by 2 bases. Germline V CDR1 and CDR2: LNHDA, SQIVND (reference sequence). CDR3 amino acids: CASSIVAGGPYEQYF. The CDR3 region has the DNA TGTGCCAGTAGTATTGTCGCGGGGGGTCCCTACGAGCAGTACTTC.

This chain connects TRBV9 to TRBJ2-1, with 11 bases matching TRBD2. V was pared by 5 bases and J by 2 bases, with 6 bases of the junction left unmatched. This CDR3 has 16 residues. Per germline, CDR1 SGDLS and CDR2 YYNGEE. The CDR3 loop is CASSPLAGGTYNEQFF. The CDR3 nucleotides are TGTGCCAGCAGTCCGCTAGCGGGAGGAACCTACAATGAGCAGTTCTTC.

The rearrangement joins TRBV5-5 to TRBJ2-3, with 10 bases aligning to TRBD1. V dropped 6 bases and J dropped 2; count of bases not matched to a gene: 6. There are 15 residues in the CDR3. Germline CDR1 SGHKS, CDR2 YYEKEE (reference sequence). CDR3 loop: CASTPGQGITDTQYF. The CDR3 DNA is TGTGCCAGCACCCCGGGACAGGGGATCACAGATACGCAGTATTTT.

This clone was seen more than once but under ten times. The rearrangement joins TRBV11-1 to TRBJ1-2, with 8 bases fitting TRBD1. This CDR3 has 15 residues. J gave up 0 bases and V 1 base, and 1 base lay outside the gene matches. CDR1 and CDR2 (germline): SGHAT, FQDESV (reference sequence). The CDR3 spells CASSLGDRPNYGYTF. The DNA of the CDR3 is TGTGCCAGCAGCTTAGGGGACAGGCCTAACTATGGCTACACCTTC.

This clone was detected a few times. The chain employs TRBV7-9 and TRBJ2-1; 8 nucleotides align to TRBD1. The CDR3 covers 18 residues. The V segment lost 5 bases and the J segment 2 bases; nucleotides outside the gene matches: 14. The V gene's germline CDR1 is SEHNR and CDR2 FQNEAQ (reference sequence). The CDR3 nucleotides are TGTGCCAGCAGCCCTGATCCCGGACAGGGTATCACCTACAATGAGCAGTTCTTC. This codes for CASSPDPGQGITYNEQFF.

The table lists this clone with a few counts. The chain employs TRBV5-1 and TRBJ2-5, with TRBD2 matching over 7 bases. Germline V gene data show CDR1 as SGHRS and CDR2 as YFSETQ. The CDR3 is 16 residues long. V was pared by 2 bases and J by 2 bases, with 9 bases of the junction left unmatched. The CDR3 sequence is CASSFTLLAAQETQYF. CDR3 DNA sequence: TGCGCCAGCAGCTTTACCCTCCTAGCGGCGCAAGAGACCCAGTACTTC. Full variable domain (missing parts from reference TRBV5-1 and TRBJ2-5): KAGVTQTPRYLIKTRGQQVTLSCSPISGHRSVSWYQQTPGQGLQFLFEYFSETQRNKGNFPGRFSGRQFSNSRSEMNVSTLELGDSALYLCASSFTLLAAQETQYFGPGTRLLVL.

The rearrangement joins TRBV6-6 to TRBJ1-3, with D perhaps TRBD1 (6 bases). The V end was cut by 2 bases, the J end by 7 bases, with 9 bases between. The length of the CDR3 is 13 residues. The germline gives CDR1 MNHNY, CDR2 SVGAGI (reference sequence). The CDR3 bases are TGTGCCAGCAGTTACATCAGGGGCAACACCATATATTTT. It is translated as CASSYIRGNTIYF.

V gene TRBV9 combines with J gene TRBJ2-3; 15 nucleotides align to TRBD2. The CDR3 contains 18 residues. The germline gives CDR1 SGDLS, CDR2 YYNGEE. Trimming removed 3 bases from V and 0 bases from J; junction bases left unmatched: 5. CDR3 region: CASSGGLAGGLSTDTQYF. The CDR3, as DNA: TGTGCCAGCAGCGGCGGACTAGCGGGGGGGCTGAGCACAGATACGCAGTATTTT.

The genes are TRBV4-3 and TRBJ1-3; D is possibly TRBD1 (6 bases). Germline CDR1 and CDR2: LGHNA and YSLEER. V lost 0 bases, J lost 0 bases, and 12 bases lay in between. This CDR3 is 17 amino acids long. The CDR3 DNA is TGCGCCAGCAGCCAAGATGACAGGACGAGCTCTGGAAACACCATATATTTT. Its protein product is CASSQDDRTSSGNTIYF.

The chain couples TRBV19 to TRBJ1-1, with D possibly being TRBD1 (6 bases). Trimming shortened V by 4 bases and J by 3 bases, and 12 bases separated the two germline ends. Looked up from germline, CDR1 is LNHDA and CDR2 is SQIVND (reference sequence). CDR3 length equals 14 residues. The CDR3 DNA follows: TGTGCCAGTAGTAACCTACAGGGAGACACTGAAGCTTTCTTT. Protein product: CASSNLQGDTEAFF.

The CDR3 sequence is CASSATGYGYTF. CDR3 nucleotide sequence: TGTGCCAGCAGCGCGACAGGGTATGGCTACACCTTC. The rearrangement joins TRBV7-7 to TRBJ1-2; 7 nucleotides line up with TRBD1. Losses at the gene ends were 5 bases for V and 5 bases for J; bases not matched to a gene: 2. Looked up from germline, CDR1 is SSHAT and CDR2 is FNYEAQ (reference sequence). This CDR3 comprises 12 residues.

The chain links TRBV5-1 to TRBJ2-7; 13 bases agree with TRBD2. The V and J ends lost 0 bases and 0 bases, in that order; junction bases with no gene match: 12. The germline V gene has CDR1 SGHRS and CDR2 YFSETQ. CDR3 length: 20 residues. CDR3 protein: CASSLETSGRYLPISYEQYF. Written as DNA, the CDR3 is TGCGCCAGCAGCTTGGAGACTAGCGGGAGGTATCTACCAATCTCCTACGAGCAGTACTTC.

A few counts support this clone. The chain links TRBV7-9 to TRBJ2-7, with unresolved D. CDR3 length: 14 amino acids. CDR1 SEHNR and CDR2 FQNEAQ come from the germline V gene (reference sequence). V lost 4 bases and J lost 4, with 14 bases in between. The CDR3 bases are TGTGCCAGCAGCTCCATCTCTAATCCGTACGAGCAGTACTTC. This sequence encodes CASSSISNPYEQYF.

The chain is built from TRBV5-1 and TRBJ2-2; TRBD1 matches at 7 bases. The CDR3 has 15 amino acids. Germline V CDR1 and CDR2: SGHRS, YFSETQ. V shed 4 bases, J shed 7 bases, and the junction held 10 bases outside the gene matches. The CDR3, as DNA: TGCGCCAGCAGCCCCGACGGCAGGGGGATCGGGGAGCTGTTTTTT. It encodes CASSPDGRGIGELFF.

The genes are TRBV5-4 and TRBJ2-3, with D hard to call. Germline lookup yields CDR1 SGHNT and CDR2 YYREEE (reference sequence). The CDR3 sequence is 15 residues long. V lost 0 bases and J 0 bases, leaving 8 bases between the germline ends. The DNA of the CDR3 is TGTGCCAGCAGCTTGGGTCTAACTAGCACAGATACGCAGTATTTT. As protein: CASSLGLTSTDTQYF.

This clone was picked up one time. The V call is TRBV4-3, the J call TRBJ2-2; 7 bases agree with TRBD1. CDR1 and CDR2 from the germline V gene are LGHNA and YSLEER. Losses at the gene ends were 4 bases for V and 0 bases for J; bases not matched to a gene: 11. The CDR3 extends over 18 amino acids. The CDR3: CASSRLGQKSSNTGELFF. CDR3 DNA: TGCGCCAGCAGCCGCCTGGGACAGAAAAGCTCGAACACCGGGGAGCTGTTTTTT.

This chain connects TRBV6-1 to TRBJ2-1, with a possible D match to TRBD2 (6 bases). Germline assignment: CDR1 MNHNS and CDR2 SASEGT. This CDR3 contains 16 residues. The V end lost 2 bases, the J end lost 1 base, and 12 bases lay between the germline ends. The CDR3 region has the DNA TGTGCCAGCAGTGAATGGAGCGGGCGTTCCTACAATGAGCAGTTCTTC. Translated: CASSEWSGRSYNEQFF.

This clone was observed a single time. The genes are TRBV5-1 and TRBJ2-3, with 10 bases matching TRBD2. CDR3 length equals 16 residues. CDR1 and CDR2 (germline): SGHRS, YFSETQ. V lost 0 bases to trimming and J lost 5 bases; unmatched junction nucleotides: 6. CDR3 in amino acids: CASSLALAGVIDTQYF. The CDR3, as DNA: TGCGCCAGCAGCTTGGCCCTAGCGGGAGTTATAGATACGCAGTATTTT.

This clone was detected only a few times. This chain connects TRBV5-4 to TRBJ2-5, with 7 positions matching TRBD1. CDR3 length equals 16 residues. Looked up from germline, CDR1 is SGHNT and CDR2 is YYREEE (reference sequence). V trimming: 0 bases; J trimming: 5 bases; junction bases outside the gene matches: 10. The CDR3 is CASSLGARQGGETQYF. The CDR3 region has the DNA TGTGCCAGCAGCTTGGGAGCGCGACAGGGCGGGGAGACCCAGTACTTC.

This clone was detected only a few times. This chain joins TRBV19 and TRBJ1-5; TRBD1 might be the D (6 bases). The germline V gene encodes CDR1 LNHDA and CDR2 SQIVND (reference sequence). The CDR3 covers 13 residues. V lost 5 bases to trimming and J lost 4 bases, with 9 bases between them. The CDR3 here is CASSATGNQPQHF. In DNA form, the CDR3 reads TGTGCCAGTAGTGCAACAGGGAATCAGCCCCAGCATTTT.

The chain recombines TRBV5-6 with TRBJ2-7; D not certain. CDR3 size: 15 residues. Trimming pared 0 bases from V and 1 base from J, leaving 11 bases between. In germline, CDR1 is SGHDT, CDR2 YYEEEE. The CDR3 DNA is TGTGCCAGCAGCTTGGTCTCCCGGTTGTCCTACGAGCAGTACTTC. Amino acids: CASSLVSRLSYEQYF.

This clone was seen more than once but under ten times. The CDR3 reads CASSFSSSYNEQFF. The CDR3 nucleotides read TGTGCCAGCAGTTTCTCGAGCTCCTACAATGAGCAGTTCTTC. The chain employs TRBV6-6 and TRBJ2-1; D is undetermined. Germline-derived CDR1 and CDR2 are MNHNY and SVGAGI (reference sequence). The CDR3 has 14 residues. The ends were cut back, 4 bases at V and 0 bases at J, with 7 bases in the middle.

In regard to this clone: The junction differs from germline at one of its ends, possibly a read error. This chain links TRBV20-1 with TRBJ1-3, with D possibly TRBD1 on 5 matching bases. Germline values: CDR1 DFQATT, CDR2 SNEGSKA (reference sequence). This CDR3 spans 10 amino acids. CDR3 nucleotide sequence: TGCAGTGCTAGAGATCTGACAGACAATTTT. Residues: CSARDLTDNF.

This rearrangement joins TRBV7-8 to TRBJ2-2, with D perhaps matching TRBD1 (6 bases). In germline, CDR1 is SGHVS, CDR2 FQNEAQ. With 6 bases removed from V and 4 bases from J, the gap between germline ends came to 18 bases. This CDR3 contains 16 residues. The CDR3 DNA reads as TGTGCCAGCAGGGGTAGTTTGGGGGCGCTCACCGGGGAGCTGTTTTTT. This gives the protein CASRGSLGALTGELFF. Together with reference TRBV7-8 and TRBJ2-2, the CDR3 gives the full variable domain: GAGVSQSPRYKVAKRGQDVALRCDPISGHVSLFWYQQALGQGPEFLTYFQNEAQLDKSGLPSDRFFAERPEGSVSTLKIQRTQQEDSAVYLCASRGSLGALTGELFFGEGSRLTVL.

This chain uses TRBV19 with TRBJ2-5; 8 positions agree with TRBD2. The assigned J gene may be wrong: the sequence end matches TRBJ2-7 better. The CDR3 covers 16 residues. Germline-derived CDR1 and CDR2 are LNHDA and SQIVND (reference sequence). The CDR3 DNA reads TGTGCCAGTAGGCCGGCCAGGAGCGGGAGATCCTACGAGCAGTACTTC. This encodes CASRPARSGRSYEQYF.